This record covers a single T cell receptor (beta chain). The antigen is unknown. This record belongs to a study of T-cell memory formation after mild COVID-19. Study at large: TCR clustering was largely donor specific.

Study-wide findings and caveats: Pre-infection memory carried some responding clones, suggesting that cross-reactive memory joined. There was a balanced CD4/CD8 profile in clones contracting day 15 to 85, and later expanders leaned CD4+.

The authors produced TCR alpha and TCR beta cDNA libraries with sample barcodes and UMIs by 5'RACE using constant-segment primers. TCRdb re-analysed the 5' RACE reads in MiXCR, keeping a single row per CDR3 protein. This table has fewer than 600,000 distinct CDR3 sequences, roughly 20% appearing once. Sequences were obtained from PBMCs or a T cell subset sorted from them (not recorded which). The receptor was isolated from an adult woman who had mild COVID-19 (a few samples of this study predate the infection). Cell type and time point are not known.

CDR3 protein: CSARGPGTGGVLETQYF. In nucleotides, the CDR3 is TGCAGTGCTAGAGGTCCCGGGACAGGGGGCGTTTTGGAGACCCAGTACTTC. The chain employs TRBV20-1 and TRBJ2-5, with TRBD1 matching over 12 bases. The germline CDR1 and CDR2 sequences are DFQATT and SNEGSKA (reference sequence). V trimming: 1 base; J trimming: 5 bases; junction bases outside the gene matches: 11. The CDR3 extends over 17 amino acids.